The rows below give T cell receptor beta chains drawn from one sample of a study of graft-versus-host responses after intestinal transplantation. The data were produced by immunoSEQ multiplex PCR, yet TCRdb's version contains in-frame clones alone and is incomplete. The sample records tens of thousands of clones, more than 90% being singletons. Their cognate antigens are unknown. This sample comprised unstimulated CD4+ T cells sorted from spleen or lymph node cells, obtained before intestinal transplant. These receptor sequences come from a human donor who received an intestinal transplant. The CDR3 runs from the conserved cysteine through the conserved F or W. D genes are given only for firm matches. Clone size is given for some rows only: seen once, a few or many times, or a class if the clone is expanded.

-	TRBJ1-4	TRBV18	14	-	TGTGCCAGCTCACCAGCACAGACAAATGAAAAACTGTTTTTT	CASSPAQTNEKLFF
-	TRBJ1-6	TRBV4-1	13	-	TGCGCCAGCAGAGGGGGCTATAATTCACCCCTCCACTTT	CASRGGYNSPLHF
-	TRBJ2-3	TRBV11-2	13	-	TGTGCCAGCAGCTCCGGACCTCGAGATACGCAGTATTTT	CASSSGPRDTQYF
-	TRBJ2-1	TRBV5-1	12	-	TGCGCCAGCAGCTTGTCCGGGGATGAGCAGTTCTTC	CASSLSGDEQFF
-	TRBJ2-1	TRBV13	17	-	TGTGCCAGCAGCTTAAGGGTATCTCCCAGCTCCTACAATGAGCAGTTCTTC	CASSLRVSPSSYNEQFF
-	TRBJ2-2	TRBV7-9	14	-	TGTGCCAGCAGCTTAGGGCAGAACACCGGGGAGCTGTTTTTT	CASSLGQNTGELFF
-	TRBJ2-3	TRBV18	15	-	TGTGCCAGCTCACGGCGGACGGGGGTGACAGATACGCAGTATTTT	CASSRRTGVTDTQYF
-	TRBJ2-1	TRBV6-1	16	-	TGTGCCAGCAGTGGTGATCCCGCGGGCAGCCACAATGAGCAGTTCTTC	CASSGDPAGSHNEQFF
-	TRBJ1-1	TRBV7-9	12	-	TGTGCCAGCAGCCAAGGGTTGACTGAAGCTTTCTTT	CASSQGLTEAFF
-	TRBJ1-3	TRBV28	14	few	TGTGCCAGCAGTTTGAGGGTTAGTGGAAACACCATATATTTT	CASSLRVSGNTIYF